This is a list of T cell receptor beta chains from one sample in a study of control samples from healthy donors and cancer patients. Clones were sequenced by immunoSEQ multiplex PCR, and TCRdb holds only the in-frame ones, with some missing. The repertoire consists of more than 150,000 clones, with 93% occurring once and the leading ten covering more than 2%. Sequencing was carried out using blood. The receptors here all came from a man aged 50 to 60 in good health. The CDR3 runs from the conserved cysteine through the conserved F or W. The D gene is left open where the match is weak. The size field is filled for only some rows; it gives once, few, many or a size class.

cdr3_nt: TGTGCCAGCAGTGAAGGAACAGGGGGGGGCTCTGGAAACACCATATATTTT; cdr3_aa: CASSEGTGGGSGNTIYF; v_call: TRBV2; clone_size: NA; d_call: TRBD1; j_call: TRBJ1-3
cdr3_nt: TGTGCCTGGAGAATTCGTGTAACTAGCGCCGGGGAGCTGTTTTTT; cdr3_aa: CAWRIRVTSAGELFF; v_call: TRBV30; clone_size: NA; d_call: TRBD2; j_call: TRBJ2-2
cdr3_nt: TGTGCCAGCAGTCCGACAGGCCATAATGAAAAACTGTTTTTT; cdr3_aa: CASSPTGHNEKLFF; v_call: TRBV2; clone_size: NA; d_call: NA; j_call: TRBJ1-4
cdr3_nt: TGTGCCAGTCTCCCCGGACTAGCGGGAGTTAATGAGCAGTTCTTC; cdr3_aa: CASLPGLAGVNEQFF; v_call: TRBV19; clone_size: NA; d_call: TRBD2; j_call: TRBJ2-1
cdr3_nt: TGTGCCATCAGTGATGAGTTGAGGATTCAATACAATGAGCAGTTCTTC; cdr3_aa: CAISDELRIQYNEQFF; v_call: TRBV10-3; clone_size: NA; d_call: NA; j_call: TRBJ2-1
cdr3_nt: TGTGCCAGCAGCTTGCTAGGGAACAGTAATGAAAAACTGTTTTTT; cdr3_aa: CASSLLGNSNEKLFF; v_call: TRBV5-8; clone_size: NA; d_call: NA; j_call: TRBJ1-4
cdr3_nt: TGTGCCAGCAGCTCCGGGACGTCTGCAACTAATGAAAAACTGTTTTTT; cdr3_aa: CASSSGTSATNEKLFF; v_call: TRBV11-2; clone_size: NA; d_call: NA; j_call: TRBJ1-4
cdr3_nt: TGTGCCATCAGTGAGTCAGGGGGGGGCAGTGACAACTATGGCTACACCTTC; cdr3_aa: CAISESGGGSDNYGYTF; v_call: TRBV10-3; clone_size: NA; d_call: NA; j_call: TRBJ1-2
cdr3_nt: TGTGCCAGCAGGGGCCGGGACAACTTAGCCAAAAACATTCAGTACTTC; cdr3_aa: CASRGRDNLAKNIQYF; v_call: TRBV2; clone_size: NA; d_call: NA; j_call: TRBJ2-4
cdr3_nt: TGTGCCAGCAGCTTGGTCCGAGGGGGGGCCTATGGCTACACCTTC; cdr3_aa: CASSLVRGGAYGYTF; v_call: TRBV5-4; clone_size: few; d_call: NA; j_call: TRBJ1-2
cdr3_nt: TGCGCCAGCAGCTCCACACCCCCCCTAGCTGGCACAGATACGCAGTATTTT; cdr3_aa: CASSSTPPLAGTDTQYF; v_call: TRBV5-1; clone_size: NA; d_call: NA; j_call: TRBJ2-3
cdr3_nt: TGTGCCAGCAGCCAAGCATATCTAACTAGCGGAGTCCCCGGGGAGCTGTTTTTT; cdr3_aa: CASSQAYLTSGVPGELFF; v_call: TRBV3-1/TRBV3-2; clone_size: NA; d_call: TRBD2; j_call: TRBJ2-2
cdr3_nt: TGTGCCAGCAGTTCGGGAGTTTGGAATGAGCAGTTCTTC; cdr3_aa: CASSSGVWNEQFF; v_call: TRBV11-1; clone_size: once; d_call: NA; j_call: TRBJ2-1
cdr3_nt: TGTGCCACCAGCAGAGAAGAGGATGGCTACACCTTC; cdr3_aa: CATSREEDGYTF; v_call: TRBV15; clone_size: NA; d_call: NA; j_call: TRBJ1-2
cdr3_nt: TGTGCCAGCACCCCCACGACAGTCTCCTACAATGAGCAGTTCTTC; cdr3_aa: CASTPTTVSYNEQFF; v_call: TRBV9; clone_size: NA; d_call: NA; j_call: TRBJ2-1
cdr3_nt: TGTGCCAGCGCAGGGACTAGCGGGAGAGTCACCGGGGAGCTGTTTTTT; cdr3_aa: CASAGTSGRVTGELFF; v_call: TRBV28; clone_size: NA; d_call: TRBD2; j_call: TRBJ2-2